The 27 T cell receptor beta chains below were found in one sample sequenced in a study of tissue T cells after allogeneic stem cell transplantation. Profiled with immunoSEQ multiplex PCR; TCRdb holds only in-frame clones, not every one. The table includes about 300 clones, about 63% detected once. The sample in question was liver tissue, obtained at autopsy. The receptors were gathered from a female patient aged 40-70 years with steroid-refractory graft-versus-host disease after an allogeneic stem cell transplant. These T cells may partly come from the graft donor.

The rearrangement links TRBV4-2 to TRBJ1-1; D remains unclear. Germline values: CDR1 LGHNA, CDR2 YNFKEQ. Between the trimmed V and J ends, which lost 2 bases and 3 bases, there was a span of 22 bases. The CDR3 length is 18 residues. CDR3 nucleotides: TGTGCCAGCAGCCAACCCCTCCTTTTTACTAGTCTGGACACTGAAGCTTTCTTT. This encodes CASSQPLLFTSLDTEAFF.

The chain uses TRBV2 and TRBJ2-1; 8 nucleotides agree with TRBD2. Germline lookup yields CDR1 SNHLY and CDR2 FYNNEI. The CDR3 sequence is 13 residues long. Trimming cost V 7 bases and J 8 bases; bases outside gene matches: 7. The CDR3 DNA follows: TGTGCCAGCATACAGCGGGAGTTGTATGAGCAGTTCTTC. Translation: CASIQRELYEQFF.

The chain carries TRBV28 and TRBJ1-1; D is unresolved. Germline V gene data show CDR1 as MDHEN and CDR2 as SYDVKM. The CDR3 contains 14 residues. With 5 bases removed from V and 4 bases from J, the gap between germline ends came to 14 bases. This CDR3 reads CASSARLFGTEAFF. DNA for the CDR3: TGTGCCAGCAGTGCCAGGCTATTCGGCACTGAAGCTTTCTTT.

By its share, this clone is large (0.1 to 1%). This sequence joins TRBV5-1 and TRBJ2-7; 9 positions agree with TRBD1. Looked up from germline, CDR1 is SGHRS and CDR2 is YFSETQ. CDR3 length: 16 amino acids. V trimming: 3 bases; J trimming: 0 bases; junction bases outside the gene matches: 7. CDR3 sequence (DNA): TGCGCCAGCAGCTGGACCGGGACAGGGAGCTCCTACGAGCAGTACTTC. This sequence encodes CASSWTGTGSSYEQYF.

This clone came up a few times. The chain links TRBV18 to TRBJ2-7; 7 bases align to TRBD2. In germline, CDR1 is KGHSH, CDR2 LQKENI. V was clipped by 6 bases and J by 4 bases; unmatched bases: 6. CDR3 length: 13 residues. CDR3 in amino acids: CASSFAGAYEQYF. CDR3 sequence (DNA): TGTGCCAGCTCGTTCGCGGGAGCGTACGAGCAGTACTTC.

This CDR3 reads CASSLRVYYGYTF. For the CDR3, the DNA is TGTGCCAGCAGTTTACGGGTTTACTATGGCTACACCTTC. The chain employs TRBV12-3 or TRBV12-4 and TRBJ1-2; D gene ambiguous. Trimming removed 2 bases at V and 3 bases at J, with 7 bases between. The CDR3 extends over 13 amino acids.

The chain is built from TRBV19 and TRBJ1-4; 7 positions match TRBD1. The CDR3 runs to 15 residues. Germline V gene sequence: CDR1 LNHDA, CDR2 SQIVND (reference sequence). Losses at the gene ends were 4 bases for V and 2 bases for J; bases not matched to a gene: 4. CDR3 DNA: TGTGCCAGTAGTACACAGGGGCTTACTAATGAAAAACTGTTTTTT. Translating gives CASSTQGLTNEKLFF.

The rearrangement uses TRBV5-1 and TRBJ1-4, with TRBD1 matching over 9 bases. Germline trimming cut 4 bases from V and 7 bases from J; bases unmatched to any gene: 2. Germline CDR1 SGHRS, CDR2 YFSETQ. This CDR3 has 13 amino acids. This chain's CDR3 is CASSKGQGEKLFF. CDR3 nucleotides: TGCGCCAGCAGCAAGGGACAGGGTGAAAAACTGTTTTTT. Full variable domain (remainder filled in from reference TRBV5-1 and TRBJ1-4): KAGVTQTPRYLIKTRGQQVTLSCSPISGHRSVSWYQQTPGQGLQFLFEYFSETQRNKGNFPGRFSGRQFSNSRSEMNVSTLELGDSALYLCASSKGQGEKLFFGSGTQLSVL.

This clone is judged large. The chain carries TRBV7-9 and TRBJ2-1; 13 bases map to TRBD2. The V and J ends lost 5 bases and 4 bases, in that order; junction bases with no gene match: 8. This CDR3 is 17 amino acids long. From germline, CDR1 is SEHNR and CDR2 FQNEAQ (reference sequence). The CDR3 DNA follows: TGTGCCAGCAGCACCGGGACTAGCGGGATGTTGTACAATGAGCAGTTCTTC. Encoded protein: CASSTGTSGMLYNEQFF. Filled out from reference TRBV7-9 and TRBJ2-1, the complete variable domain reads DTGVSQNPRHKITKRGQNVTFRCDPISEHNRLYWYRQTLGQGPEFLTYFQNEAQLEKSRLLSDRFSAERPKGSFSTLEIQRTEQGDSAMYLCASSTGTSGMLYNEQFFGPGTRLTVL.

This clone was counted a few times. This chain joins TRBV2 and TRBJ2-2; the D call may be TRBD1 or TRBD2 (5 bases each). The CDR3 is made up of 15 amino acids. Looked up from germline, CDR1 is SNHLY and CDR2 is FYNNEI. V dropped 2 bases and J dropped 3 bases, with 10 bases sitting between them. The CDR3 bases are TGTGCCAGCAGTGAATCGGGACCCTACACCGGGGAGCTGTTTTTT. This translates into CASSESGPYTGELFF.

V and J are TRBV4-1 and TRBJ2-7, with TRBD2 identical over 7 bases. Trimming removed 1 base from V and 0 bases from J; junction bases left unmatched: 9. CDR1 is MGHRA, CDR2 YSYEKL, per germline. The CDR3 length is 17 residues. DNA for the CDR3: TGCGCCAGCAGCCAAGGTCCTGCAGCGGGGCTCTCCTACGAGCAGTACTTC. This codes for CASSQGPAAGLSYEQYF.

This chain links TRBV15 with TRBJ1-2; 7 bases line up with TRBD1. From germline, CDR1 is LNHNV and CDR2 YYDKDF (reference sequence). There are 13 residues in the CDR3. V was pared by 2 bases and J by 9 bases, with 6 bases of the junction left unmatched. This chain's CDR3 is CATSRSDRASYTF. The CDR3 coding sequence is TGTGCCACCAGCAGATCCGACAGGGCAAGCTACACCTTC.

V gene TRBV6-5 combines with J gene TRBJ2-1; TRBD1 matches at 7 bases. Unmatched junction bases numbered 8, after V lost 11 bases and J lost 1 base. The germline V gene encodes CDR1 MNHEY and CDR2 SVGAGI. The CDR3 has 14 amino acids. CDR3 amino acids: CASGPGQSYNEQFF. CDR3 in DNA: TGTGCCTCAGGCCCGGGACAGTCCTACAATGAGCAGTTCTTC.

By sample fraction, this clone is hyperexpanded. The chain combines TRBV7-9 with TRBJ2-7; 11 bases are a match to TRBD2. With 5 bases clipped from V and 3 bases from J, the junction kept 9 bases outside the gene matches. Germline loops: CDR1 SEHNR, CDR2 FQNEAQ (reference sequence). CDR3 length: 16 amino acids. CDR3 bases: TGTGCCAGCAGCCGGTCGGGGACTAGCGGTATCTACGAGCAGTACTTC. Amino acid sequence: CASSRSGTSGIYEQYF. Supplemented by reference TRBV7-9 and TRBJ2-7, the full variable domain reads DTGVSQNPRHKITKRGQNVTFRCDPISEHNRLYWYRQTLGQGPEFLTYFQNEAQLEKSRLLSDRFSAERPKGSFSTLEIQRTEQGDSAMYLCASSRSGTSGIYEQYFGPGTRLTVT.

By share, this clone counts as large (0.1 to 1%). The chain has TRBV20-1 and TRBJ2-4, with 8 bases aligning to TRBD2. The CDR3 totals 11 residues. Germline V CDR1 and CDR2: DFQATT, SNEGSKA (reference sequence). The junction had 2 bases not matched to a gene; V was cut back by 0 bases and J by 13 bases. This CDR3 is CSARDKRGQYF. In DNA, the CDR3 is TGCAGTGCTAGAGATAAGCGGGGGCAGTACTTC.

This clone was seen a handful of times. CDR3 in amino acids: CASSPPDRGYEQYF. CDR3 DNA: TGCGCCAGCAGCCCCCCGGACCGAGGGTACGAGCAGTACTTC. The chain uses TRBV5-1 and TRBJ2-7; a possible D gene is TRBD2 (5 bases). The CDR3 sequence is 14 residues long. Per the germline V gene, CDR1 is SGHRS and CDR2 is YFSETQ. V dropped 4 bases and J dropped 4 bases, with 15 bases sitting between them.

The chain links TRBV18 to TRBJ2-1, with TRBD1 identical over 7 bases. The CDR3 spans 14 residues. Germline values: CDR1 KGHSH, CDR2 LQKENI. Trimming took 6 bases from V and 0 from J; bases not matched to a gene: 2. The CDR3 protein is CASSTGHSYNEQFF. As DNA, the CDR3 is TGTGCCAGCTCGACAGGGCACTCCTACAATGAGCAGTTCTTC.

CDR3 residues: CASSPGQGLGNTIYF. In nucleotides, the CDR3 is TGTGCCAGTAGCCCGGGACAGGGCCTTGGAAACACCATATATTTT. J is TRBJ1-3 and V is TRBV19; 9 bases agree with TRBD1. V was clipped by 6 bases and J by 3 bases; unmatched bases: 6. CDR3 length equals 15 residues. CDR1 is LNHDA, CDR2 SQIVND, per germline (reference sequence). The whole variable domain, remainder taken from reference TRBV19 and TRBJ1-3, is DGGITQSPKYLFRKEGQNVTLSCEQNLNHDAMYWYRQDPGQGLRLIYYSQIVNDFQKGDIAEGYSVSREKKESFPLTVTSAQKNPTAFYLCASSPGQGLGNTIYFGEGSWLTVV.

This chain uses TRBV6-5 with TRBJ1-5; tentative D call: TRBD1 (5 bases). Germline CDR1 is MNHEY and CDR2 is SVGAGI. The ends were cut back, 0 bases at V and 4 bases at J, with 10 bases in the middle. The CDR3 is 15 residues long. The CDR3 sequence: CASSYSSGLNQPQHF. The CDR3 DNA sequence: TGTGCCAGCAGTTACTCCTCAGGGCTAAATCAGCCCCAGCATTTT.

J is TRBJ2-2 and V is TRBV6-2 or TRBV6-3; D possibly corresponds to TRBD2 (5 bases). Germline CDR1 and CDR2: MNHEY and SVGEGT. Between the trimmed V and J ends, which lost 0 bases and 6 bases, there was a span of 5 bases. CDR3 length: 13 residues. The CDR3 DNA reads TGTGCCAGCAGTTACTCGGAGGCCGGGGAGCTGTTTTTT. As protein: CASSYSEAGELFF.

The chain joins TRBV7-9 to TRBJ1-2; TRBD1 matches 12 bases. The ends lost 5 bases at V and 4 bases at J; junction bases unmatched: 5. Germline CDR1 reads SEHNR; CDR2 reads FQNEAQ (reference sequence). The CDR3 is made up of 15 amino acids. The CDR3 sequence is CASSHRDRGPYGYTF. DNA for the CDR3: TGTGCCAGCAGCCACCGGGACAGGGGGCCCTATGGCTACACCTTC.

The V and J genes are TRBV4-1 and TRBJ1-1; possible D gene TRBD1, 6 bases. The CDR3 length is 14 residues. V was pared by 3 bases and J by 1 base, with 9 bases between. In germline, CDR1 is MGHRA, CDR2 YSYEKL. CDR3 coding DNA: TGCGCCAGCAGCCAGTGGGGACAGAACACTGAAGCTTTCTTT. This sequence encodes CASSQWGQNTEAFF.

This rearrangement joins TRBV5-1 to TRBJ2-1; perhaps TRBD1 as D (6 bases). The germline CDR1 and CDR2 sequences are SGHRS and YFSETQ. The CDR3 covers 15 residues. Trimming took 4 bases from V and 0 from J, leaving 11 bases between them. CDR3 nucleotide sequence: TGCGCCAGCAGCAAACAGGGTAGCTCCTACAATGAGCAGTTCTTC. Amino acids: CASSKQGSSYNEQFF.

The chain uses TRBV19 and TRBJ1-6; D might be TRBD1 (6 bases). Trimming left V 3 bases short and J 10 bases short, with 13 bases between. The CDR3 has 14 amino acids. Germline V gives CDR1 LNHDA, CDR2 SQIVND (reference sequence). In nucleotides, the CDR3 is TGTGCCAGTAGTATCGACGGGGGCGGGTCACCCCTCCACTTT. Amino acid sequence: CASSIDGGGSPLHF.

This clone occurred once. V is TRBV7-9 and J is TRBJ1-4; 7 nucleotides match TRBD1. The germline CDR1 and CDR2 sequences are SEHNR and FQNEAQ (reference sequence). The junction had 3 bases not matched to a gene; V was cut back by 6 bases and J by 5 bases. The CDR3 extends over 13 amino acids. Here the CDR3 reads CASRRDRNEKLFF. The CDR3 DNA reads TGTGCCAGCAGACGGGACAGAAATGAAAAACTGTTTTTT.

This clone was seen only once. This chain uses TRBV6-6 with TRBJ1-5; the D gene is possibly TRBD1 (5 bases). V gave up 0 bases and J gave up 4 bases, with 10 bases separating them. This CDR3 is 15 amino acids long. From germline, CDR1 is MNHNY and CDR2 SVGAGI (reference sequence). The CDR3 reads CASSYSSGLNQPQHF. CDR3 DNA: TGTGCCAGCAGTTACTCCTCAGGGCTAAATCAGCCCCAGCATTTT.

CDR3 amino acids: CASSRGQMNTEAFF. As DNA, the CDR3 is TGCGCCAGCAGCCGGGGACAGATGAACACTGAAGCTTTCTTT. The chain carries TRBV5-1 and TRBJ1-1, with TRBD1 identical over 7 bases. The CDR3 extends over 14 amino acids. The V gene's germline CDR1 is SGHRS and CDR2 YFSETQ. J was trimmed by 0 bases and V by 4 bases; bases with no gene match: 3.